Here is one TCR beta chain with its context. A single count supports this clonotype. The antigen it recognizes is unknown. The record has no base qualities; no much larger clone is one base away. On its own, one read is weak support. These data originate in a study of CD8 T cells in Susac syndrome (dated 2019 in TCRdb). Regarding the study in general: The study used repertoire sequencing to test whether antigen drove CD8+ T cell activation and differentiation in Susac syndrome.

Trimming removed 5 bases from V and 2 bases from J, leaving 10 bases between the germline ends. CDR1 and CDR2 are read off the germline V gene (reference sequence) as LNHNV and YYDKDF. Taken from cysteine to phenylalanine, the CDR3 has 14 residues. The retained sequence is limited to the CDR3, 42 bases, with the frame set at the first base. RNA was extracted with the RNeasy kit and 0.5 to 1 ug was reverse transcribed using random hexamers. TCR beta CDR3 regions were amplified with the immunoSEQ multiplex PCR assay covering 54 Vbeta and 13 Jbeta segments. To correct PCR amplification bias, a synthetic template baseline was used for both primer optimization and computational correction. Under the source paper's analysis protocol: Reads were annotated to V, D and J genes per IMGT and analyzed with immunoSEQ Analyzer, keeping only productive sequences. Clonality was calculated as one minus the Shannon entropy normalized by log2 of the number of productive unique sequences. For each patient and control, public and private clones were evaluated among the 100 most prevalent clones. Clones were defined as Susac-specific if absent from the healthy and MS cohorts, from around 1,000 published viral clones and from other ImmuneACCESS disease sequences. The public reads were reanalyzed by TCRdb: fastp trimming at Q25, MiXCR alignment, in-frame beta chains only. Entries that share a CDR3 protein sequence are merged under the most common genes and DNA. TCRdb's processing, not the authors', yielded these V and J calls. In this sample the table shows more than 120,000 distinct CDR3 sequences, 94% of which occur a single time. The ten largest clones add up to 0.07% to 0.1% of the sample.

Overall study outcomes, separate from this receptor: The number of individuals in the TCR sequencing and HLA analysis was recognized as being relatively small.

Peripheral blood CD8+ and CD4+ T cells from healthy donors, Susac syndrome patients and multiple sclerosis patients were profiled by high-throughput TCR beta sequencing. Healthy donors were included as age- and sex-matched controls. Bulk CD8+ and CD4+ T cells were purified magnetically by negative isolation, whereas CD8+ TEMRA cells were enriched by FACS. Blood was collected in EDTA tubes and processed within 24 hours, with PBMCs isolated through density gradient centrifugation. PBMCs intended for TCR sequencing were cryopreserved in liquid nitrogen and thawed later in a water bath at 37 degrees C. Purity of sorted or isolated CD4+, CD8+ and CD8+ TEMRA cells was at least 90%.

Sequenced sample: CD4+ T cells from PBMCs. This chain is built from TRBV15 and TRBJ1-3; no D segment can be confidently identified. The sequence was collected from a human donor in good health. The CDR3 protein is CATSLTATGNTIYF. The DNA is TGTGCCACCAGCTTAACCGCAACTGGAAACACCATATATTTT.